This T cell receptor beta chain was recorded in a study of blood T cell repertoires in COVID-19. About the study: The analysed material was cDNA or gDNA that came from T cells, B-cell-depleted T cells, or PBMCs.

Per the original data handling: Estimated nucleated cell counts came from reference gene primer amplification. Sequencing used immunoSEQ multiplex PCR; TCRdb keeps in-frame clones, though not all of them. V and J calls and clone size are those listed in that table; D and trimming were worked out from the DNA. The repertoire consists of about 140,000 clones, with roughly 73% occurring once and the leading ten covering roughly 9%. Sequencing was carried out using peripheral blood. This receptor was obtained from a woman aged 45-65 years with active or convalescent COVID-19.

The CDR3 region has the DNA TGTGCCAGCAGCGTAGCTACAAGGAGGGACAGGCCCTCTGGAAACACCATATATTTT. Its protein is CASSVATRRDRPSGNTIYF. The genes are TRBV9 and TRBJ1-3; 8 nucleotides agree with TRBD1. CDR3 length: 19 amino acids. The germline CDR1 and CDR2 sequences are SGDLS and YYNGEE. J was trimmed by 0 bases and V by 0 bases; bases with no gene match: 11.